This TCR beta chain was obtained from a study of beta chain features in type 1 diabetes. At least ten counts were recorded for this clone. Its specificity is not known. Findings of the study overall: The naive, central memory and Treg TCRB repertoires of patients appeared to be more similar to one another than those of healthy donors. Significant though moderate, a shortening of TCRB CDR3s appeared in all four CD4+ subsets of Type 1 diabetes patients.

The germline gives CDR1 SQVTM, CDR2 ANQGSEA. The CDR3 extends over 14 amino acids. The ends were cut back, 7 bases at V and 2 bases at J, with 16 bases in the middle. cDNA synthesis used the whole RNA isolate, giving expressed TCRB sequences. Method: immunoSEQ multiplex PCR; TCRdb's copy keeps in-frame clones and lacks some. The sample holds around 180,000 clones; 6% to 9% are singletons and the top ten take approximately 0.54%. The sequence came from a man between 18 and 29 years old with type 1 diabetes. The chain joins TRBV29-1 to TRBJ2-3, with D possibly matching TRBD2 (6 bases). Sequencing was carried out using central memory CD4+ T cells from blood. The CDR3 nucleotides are TGCAGCGCCGCGTCTAGCGTAGACACAGATACGCAGTATTTT. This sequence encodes CSAASSVDTDTQYF.